This T cell receptor beta chain was obtained from a study of blood T cell repertoires in COVID-19. Authors' analysis steps: Amplification of reference gene primers was used by the study to estimate nucleated cell counts. TCRdb's copy holds only in-frame clones and misses some; the assay was immunoSEQ multiplex PCR. V, J and clone size are taken as reported in that table, and D and trimming were inferred from the DNA itself. The sample includes more than 95,000 clones, about four fifths of them seen just once. The CDR3 totals 17 residues. Germline lookup yields CDR1 LGHNA and CDR2 YSLEER. Trimming cost V 0 bases and J 2 bases; bases outside gene matches: 6. This clone was recorded once.

Sequencing used peripheral blood. The chain links TRBV4-3 to TRBJ2-4; 8 bases are shared with TRBD1. The receptor comes from a man older than 75 with active or convalescent COVID-19. The CDR3 loop is CASSQDRTGRPKNIQYF. CDR3 in DNA: TGCGCCAGCAGCCAAGACCGGACAGGGCGCCCCAAAAACATTCAGTACTTC.